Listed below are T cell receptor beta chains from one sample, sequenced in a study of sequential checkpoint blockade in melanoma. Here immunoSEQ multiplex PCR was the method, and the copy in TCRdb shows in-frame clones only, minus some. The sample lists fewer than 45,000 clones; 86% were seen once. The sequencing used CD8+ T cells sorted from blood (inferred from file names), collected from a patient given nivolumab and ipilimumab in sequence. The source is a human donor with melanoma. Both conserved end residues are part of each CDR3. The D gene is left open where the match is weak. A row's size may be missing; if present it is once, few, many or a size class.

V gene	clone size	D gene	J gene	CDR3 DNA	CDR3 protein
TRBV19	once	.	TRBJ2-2	TGTGCCAGTAGTATTAAAATCGGGGAGCTGTTTTTT	CASSIKIGELFF
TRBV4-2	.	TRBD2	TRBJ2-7	TGTGCCAGCAGCCCCGGGCCGACTAGCGGGAGCGCGACCTACGAGCAGTACTTC	CASSPGPTSGSATYEQYF
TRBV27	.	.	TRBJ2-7	TGTGCCACCTCCCGGGGGAGCTCCTACGAGCAGTACTTC	CATSRGSSYEQYF
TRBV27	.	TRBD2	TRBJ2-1	TGTGCCAGCAGGGTATCCGGGACTAGTTCCTACAATGAGCAGTTCTTC	CASRVSGTSSYNEQFF
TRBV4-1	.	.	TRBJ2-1	TGCGCCAGCAGCCGGAAACCGGGAACCGAGCAGTTCTTC	CASSRKPGTEQFF
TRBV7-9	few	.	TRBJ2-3	TGTGCCAGCAGCTTAATCGCAGATACGCAGTATTTT	CASSLIADTQYF
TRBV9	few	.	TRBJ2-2	TGTGCCAGCAGCGAGGGGACTAACACCGGGGAGCTGTTTTTT	CASSEGTNTGELFF
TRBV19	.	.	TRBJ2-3	TGTGCCAGTAGTATCTTGGGCGGCGGTAGCGCAGATACGCAGTATTTT	CASSILGGGSADTQYF
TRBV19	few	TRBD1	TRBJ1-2	TGTGCCAGTAGGGGGACAGAATTCTATGGCTACACCTTC	CASRGTEFYGYTF
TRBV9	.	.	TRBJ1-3	TGTGCCAGCAGCCCCCGTTCGGCAGGGGCCCTAGGCTCTGGAAACACCATATATTTT	CASSPRSAGALGSGNTIYF
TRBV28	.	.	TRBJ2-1	TGTGCCAGCCGTCCCCGTCTAGGTGGTGAGCAGTTCTTC	CASRPRLGGEQFF
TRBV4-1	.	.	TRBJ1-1	TGCGCCAGCAGCCGAGGTGCAGGGGACACTGAAGCTTTCTTT	CASSRGAGDTEAFF
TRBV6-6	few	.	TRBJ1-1	TGTGCCAGCAGTTACCCCTCCCGCGGGGCGTCTGAAGCTTTCTTT	CASSYPSRGASEAFF
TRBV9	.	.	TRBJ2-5	TGTGCCAGCGCGGAAGGGGCTAGGGAAGAGACCCAGTACTTC	CASAEGAREETQYF
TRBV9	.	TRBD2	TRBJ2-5	TGTGCCAGCAGCGTAGGGCTAGCGGGAGAACCACAAGAGACCCAGTACTTC	CASSVGLAGEPQETQYF
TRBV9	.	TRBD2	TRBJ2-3	TGTGCCAGCAGCATTAGCGGGAGGACAGATACGCAGTATTTT	CASSISGRTDTQYF
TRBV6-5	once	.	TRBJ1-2	TGTGCCAGCAGTTACGCCAGGTCCTATGGCTACACCTTC	CASSYARSYGYTF
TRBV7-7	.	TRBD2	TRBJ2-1	TGTGCCAGCAGCTTAAGGACTAGCGGGAGCTCCTACAATGAGCAGTTCTTC	CASSLRTSGSSYNEQFF
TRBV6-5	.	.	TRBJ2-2	TGTGCCAGCAGTTATTCCAGGGGGGTCGGGGAGCTGTTTTTT	CASSYSRGVGELFF
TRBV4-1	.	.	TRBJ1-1	TGCGCCAGCAGCCAAGTACCTCAGGGTAACACTGAAGCTTTCTTT	CASSQVPQGNTEAFF
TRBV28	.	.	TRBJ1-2	TGTGCCAGTTCGGCGCAGGGCGTGGGCTACACCTTC	CASSAQGVGYTF
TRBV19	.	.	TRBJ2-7	TGTGCCAGTAGTATAGCCTCAGGATTCGACGAGCAGTACTTC	CASSIASGFDEQYF
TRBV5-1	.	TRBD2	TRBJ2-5	TGCGCCAGCAGCTTGGCCGTTGGTGGCGGGAGTTGGGAGACCCAGTACTTC	CASSLAVGGGSWETQYF
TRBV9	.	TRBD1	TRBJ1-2	TGTGCCAGCACAACCTGGGACAGTAGCTATGGCTACACCTTC	CASTTWDSSYGYTF
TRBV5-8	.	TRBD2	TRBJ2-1	TGTGCCAGCACCCCTAGCGGGAATACCTACAATGAGCAGTTCTTC	CASTPSGNTYNEQFF
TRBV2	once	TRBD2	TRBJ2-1	TGTGCCAGCAGTGCCTCTAGCGGGAGTAATGAGCAGTTCTTC	CASSASSGSNEQFF
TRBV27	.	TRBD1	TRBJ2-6	TGTGCCAGCAGTTCCCGGGACAGGGAACGTCGGGGCCTCTCTGGGGCCAACGTCCTGACTTTC	CASSSRDRERRGLSGANVLTF
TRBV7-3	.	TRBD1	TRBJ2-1	TGTGCCAGCAGCTTAACCCCGGGACAGGGCTACAATGAGCAGTTCTTC	CASSLTPGQGYNEQFF
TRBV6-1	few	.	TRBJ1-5	TGTGCCAGCATCACAGGGCGGCAGCCCCAGCATTTT	CASITGRQPQHF
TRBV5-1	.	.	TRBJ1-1	TGCGCCAGCAGCCCCCCGGGGGGCACTGAAGCTTTCTTT	CASSPPGGTEAFF
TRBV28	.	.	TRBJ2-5	TGTGCCAGCAGTTTAGTTGAACTGAGGGATTTTGAGACCCAGTACTTC	CASSLVELRDFETQYF
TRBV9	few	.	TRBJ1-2	TGTGCCAGCACTCCGAATACAGGGAGTGCTCATGGCTACACCTTC	CASTPNTGSAHGYTF
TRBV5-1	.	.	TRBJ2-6	TGCGCCAGCAGTCTCGGGTACCCGAGCTCTGGGGCCAACGTCCTGACTTTC	CASSLGYPSSGANVLTF
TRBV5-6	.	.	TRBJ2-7	TGTGCCAGCAGCTTGCAGAGAGGCGAGCAGTACTTC	CASSLQRGEQYF
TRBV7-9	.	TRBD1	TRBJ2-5	TGTGCCAGCAGGACGACAGGGGACTTGGAGACCCAGTACTTC	CASRTTGDLETQYF
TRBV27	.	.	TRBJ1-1	TGTGCCAGCAAGTGGTCGGGGGGCAACACTGAAGCTTTCTTT	CASKWSGGNTEAFF
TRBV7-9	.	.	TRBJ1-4	TGTGCCAGCAGCCCCCAGGACAGTTATAATGAAAAACTGTTTTTT	CASSPQDSYNEKLFF
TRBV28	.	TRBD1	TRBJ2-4	TGTGCCAGCAGCCGGGACCCGACAGGGTTCGACAAAAACATTCAGTACTTC	CASSRDPTGFDKNIQYF
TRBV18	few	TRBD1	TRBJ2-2	TGTGCCAGCTCACGCGACATCCGGGACAGATACACCGGGGAGCTGTTTTTT	CASSRDIRDRYTGELFF
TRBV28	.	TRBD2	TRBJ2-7	TGTGCCAGCAGTTTGAGCGGGAGTAGTTCCTACGAGCAGTACTTC	CASSLSGSSSYEQYF
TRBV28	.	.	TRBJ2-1	TGTGCCAGCAGAATACAGGACAGCTCCTACAATGAGCAGTTCTTC	CASRIQDSSYNEQFF
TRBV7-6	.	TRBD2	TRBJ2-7	TGTGCCAGCAGCCTGAGCGGGGGCCTAGTCTCCTACGAGCAGTACTTC	CASSLSGGLVSYEQYF
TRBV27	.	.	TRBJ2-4	TGTGCCAGCAGTTTATCGGGGGCTCACATTCAGTACTTC	CASSLSGAHIQYF
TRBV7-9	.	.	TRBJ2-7	TGTGCCAGCAGCTTGGGCATCTCCTACGAGCAGTACTTC	CASSLGISYEQYF
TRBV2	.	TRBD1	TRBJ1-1	TGTGCCAGCAGTGACCTACAGGGGGGCACTGAAGCTTTCTTT	CASSDLQGGTEAFF
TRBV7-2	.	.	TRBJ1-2	TGTGCCAGCAGCTTAGACCTCGGGGATGGCTACACCTTC	CASSLDLGDGYTF
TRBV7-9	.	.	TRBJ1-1	TGTGCCAGCAGCTTAGTATCCCTGAACACTGAAGCTTTCTTT	CASSLVSLNTEAFF
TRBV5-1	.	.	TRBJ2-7	TGCGCCAGCAGCTTGTACGACGGAGACGAGCAGTACTTC	CASSLYDGDEQYF
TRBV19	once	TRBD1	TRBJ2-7	TGTGCCAGTAGTACGGGACAGGGGTTAAGCTACGAGCAGTACTTC	CASSTGQGLSYEQYF
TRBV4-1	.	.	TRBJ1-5	TGCGCCAGCAGCCAAGATGGGGGAGGAAGTCAGCCCCAGCATTTT	CASSQDGGGSQPQHF
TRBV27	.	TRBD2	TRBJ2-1	TGTGCCAGCACTCGTCCCTTCGCGGGAGGGTCCTACAATGAGCAGTTCTTC	CASTRPFAGGSYNEQFF
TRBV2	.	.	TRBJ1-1	TGTGCCAGCAGTGACAGGGTGTCGTACACTGAAGCTTTCTTT	CASSDRVSYTEAFF
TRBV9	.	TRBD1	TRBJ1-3	TGTGCCAGCAGCGTAGGGCAGGGGGCTGGAAACACCATATATTTT	CASSVGQGAGNTIYF
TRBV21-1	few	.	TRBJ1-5	TGTGCCAGGGTTAAACAGGGGATGGGACAGCCCCAGCATTTT	CARVKQGMGQPQHF
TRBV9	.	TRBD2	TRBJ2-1	TGTGCCAGCAGCTCCTGGTGGGTAGCGGGAGGGGGTTACAATGAGCAGTTCTTC	CASSSWWVAGGGYNEQFF
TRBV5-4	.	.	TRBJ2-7	TGTGCCAGCAGCTCACTGGGGACTCCAACTATATACGAGCAGTACTTC	CASSSLGTPTIYEQYF
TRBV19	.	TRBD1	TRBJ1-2	TGTGCCAGTAGTATACCCGGGGACAGCAGTCCGAATAACTATGGCTACACCTTC	CASSIPGDSSPNNYGYTF
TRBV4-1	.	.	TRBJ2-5	TGCGCCAGCAGCCAATATTCCGACCAAGAGACCCAGTACTTC	CASSQYSDQETQYF
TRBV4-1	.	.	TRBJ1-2	TGCGCCAGCAGCCAAGATATCGCAGGGAACTATGGCTACACCTTC	CASSQDIAGNYGYTF